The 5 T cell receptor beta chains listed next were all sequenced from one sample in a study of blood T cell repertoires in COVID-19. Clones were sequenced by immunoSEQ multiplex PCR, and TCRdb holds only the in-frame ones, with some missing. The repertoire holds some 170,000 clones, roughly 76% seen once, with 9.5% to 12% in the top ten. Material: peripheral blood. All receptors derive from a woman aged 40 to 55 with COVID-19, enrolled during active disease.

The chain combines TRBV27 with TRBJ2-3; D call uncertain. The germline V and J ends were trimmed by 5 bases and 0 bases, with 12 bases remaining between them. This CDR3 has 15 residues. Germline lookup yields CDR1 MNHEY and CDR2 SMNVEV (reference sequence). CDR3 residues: CASSLLPTSTDTQYF. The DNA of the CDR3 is TGTGCCAGCAGTCTATTACCTACTAGCACAGATACGCAGTATTTT.

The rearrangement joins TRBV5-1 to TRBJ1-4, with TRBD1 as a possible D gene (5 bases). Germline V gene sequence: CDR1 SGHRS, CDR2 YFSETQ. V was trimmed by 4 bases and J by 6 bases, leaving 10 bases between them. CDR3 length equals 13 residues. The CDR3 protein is CASSPGGHEKLFF. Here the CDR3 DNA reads TGCGCCAGCAGCCCCGGGGGTCATGAAAAACTGTTTTTT.

In DNA form, the CDR3 reads TGTGCCAGCAAGTGGGCAGTCTATGCCTACGAGCAGTACTTC. This codes for CASKWAVYAYEQYF. The rearrangement uses TRBV28 and TRBJ2-7; D unresolved. The germline gives CDR1 MDHEN, CDR2 SYDVKM. The V end lost 7 bases, the J end lost 2 bases, and 15 bases lay between the germline ends. The CDR3 has 14 residues.

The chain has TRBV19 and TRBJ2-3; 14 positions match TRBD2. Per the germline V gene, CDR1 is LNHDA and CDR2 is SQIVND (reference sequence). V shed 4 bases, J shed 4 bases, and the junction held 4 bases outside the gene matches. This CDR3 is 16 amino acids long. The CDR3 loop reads CASSKGLAGVSDTQYF. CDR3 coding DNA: TGTGCCAGTAGTAAGGGACTAGCGGGAGTGTCAGATACGCAGTATTTT.

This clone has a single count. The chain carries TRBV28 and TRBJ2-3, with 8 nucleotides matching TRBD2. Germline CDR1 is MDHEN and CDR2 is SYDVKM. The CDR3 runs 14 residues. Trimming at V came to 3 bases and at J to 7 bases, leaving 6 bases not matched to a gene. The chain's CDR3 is CASSFGLAINTQYF. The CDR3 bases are TGTGCCAGCAGTTTCGGACTAGCAATTAATACGCAGTATTTT.